The 2 T cell receptor beta chains reported below all come from one sample, sequenced in a study of shared clonotypes between healthy human individuals. Method: immunoSEQ multiplex PCR; TCRdb's copy keeps in-frame clones and lacks some. The sample lists around 450,000 clones, 75% to 85% occurring once. Sequencing was carried out using PBMCs. Receptors were obtained from a woman aged 40 to 55 in good health. Some clones in this sample may be carry-over from other donors' samples.

V usage is TRBV4-3 and J usage is TRBJ1-3; D ambiguous. Between the trimmed V and J ends, which lost 7 bases and 3 bases, there was a span of 16 bases. The CDR3 is 15 residues long. Per germline, CDR1 LGHNA and CDR2 YSLEER. CDR3 residues: CASKPLRVGGNTIYF. DNA for the CDR3: TGCGCCAGCAAACCCCTTCGGGTGGGTGGAAACACCATATATTTT.

The rearrangement uses TRBV5-1 and TRBJ2-3, with 10 bases that match TRBD1. The germline CDR1 and CDR2 sequences are SGHRS and YFSETQ. The CDR3 is made up of 17 amino acids. With 5 bases clipped from V and 4 bases from J, the junction kept 13 bases outside the gene matches. The CDR3 loop is CASRHPSGTGVSDTQYF. The CDR3 coding sequence is TGCGCCAGCAGACATCCCTCCGGGACAGGGGTTTCAGATACGCAGTATTTT.